The 16 T cell receptor beta chains reported below all come from one sample, sequenced in a study of T cell changes during pregnancy in multiple sclerosis. Repertoires were generated with immunoSEQ multiplex PCR, while TCRdb's copy carries only in-frame clones and drops some. The table includes around 39,000 clones, over 80% detected once. The sample comprised PBMCs (not recorded whether the cells were cultured). The receptors were gathered from a female donor with multiple sclerosis, enrolled in a pregnancy study.

The rearrangement links TRBV9 to TRBJ2-3; D possibly corresponds to TRBD2 (7 bases). CDR3 length equals 12 residues. Trimming took off 7 bases at V and 3 bases at J, with 9 bases between the two ends. Looked up from germline, CDR1 is SGDLS and CDR2 is YYNGEE. The CDR3 spells CASGRGTDTQYF. The CDR3 region has the DNA TGTGCCAGCGGGAGGGGGACAGATACGCAGTATTTT.

The genes are TRBV7-3 and TRBJ1-3; 10 positions match TRBD1. The CDR3 is 20 amino acids. V shed 7 bases and J 4 bases; nucleotides not matched to a gene: 22. Germline CDR1 is SGHTA and CDR2 is FQGTGA. CDR3 in amino acids: CASTSLGKGQGLSGGNTIYF. In nucleotides, the CDR3 is TGTGCCAGCACCAGTCTAGGTAAGGGACAGGGGCTATCGGGGGGAAACACCATATATTTT.

The chain recombines TRBV2 with TRBJ1-5; D might be TRBD1 (6 bases). Trimming shortened V by 2 bases and J by 7 bases, and 12 bases separated the two germline ends. This CDR3 is 14 amino acids long. CDR1 is SNHLY and CDR2 is FYNNEI in the germline V gene. In DNA, the CDR3 is TGTGCCAGCAGTGAAAACAGGGCCCCCCAGCCCCAGCATTTT. It specifies CASSENRAPQPQHF.

J is TRBJ2-1 and V is TRBV7-9, with 9 bases that match TRBD2. The CDR3 is 15 residues long. V shed 3 bases and J 7 bases; nucleotides not matched to a gene: 7. Looked up from germline, CDR1 is SEHNR and CDR2 is FQNEAQ (reference sequence). CDR3 in DNA: TGTGCCAGCAGCTTGTTGGCTAGCGGGGTTAATGAGCAGTTCTTC. Its protein is CASSLLASGVNEQFF.

The chain carries TRBV5-4 and TRBJ2-1; 10 bases map to TRBD1. Trimming at V came to 2 bases and at J to 9 bases, leaving 8 bases not matched to a gene. The CDR3 loop spans 15 amino acids. The germline V gene encodes CDR1 SGHNT and CDR2 YYREEE (reference sequence). The CDR3 loop reads CASSLGTGDEGEQFF. The CDR3 bases are TGTGCCAGCAGCTTAGGGACAGGGGATGAGGGTGAGCAGTTCTTC.

This chain uses TRBV2 with TRBJ2-5, with TRBD2 as a possible D gene (6 bases). V lost 2 bases, J lost 5 bases, and 12 bases lay in between. The CDR3 is 14 residues long. Looked up from germline, CDR1 is SNHLY and CDR2 is FYNNEI. CDR3 loop: CASSESLAMETQYF. For the CDR3, the DNA is TGTGCCAGCAGTGAAAGTCTAGCGATGGAGACCCAGTACTTC.

The chain recombines TRBV5-1 with TRBJ2-5; D remains unclear. From germline, CDR1 is SGHRS and CDR2 YFSETQ. Trimming removed 0 bases from V and 2 bases from J, with 11 bases in between. The CDR3 contains 15 residues. Here the CDR3 DNA reads TGCGCCAGCAGCTTGGGTTCCCGGGTTCAAGAGACCCAGTACTTC. This gives the protein CASSLGSRVQETQYF. The entire variable domain, with the rest obtained from reference TRBV5-1 and TRBJ2-5, is as follows: KAGVTQTPRYLIKTRGQQVTLSCSPISGHRSVSWYQQTPGQGLQFLFEYFSETQRNKGNFPGRFSGRQFSNSRSEMNVSTLELGDSALYLCASSLGSRVQETQYFGPGTRLLVL.

This clone came up a few times. This chain connects TRBV7-6 to TRBJ1-3, with D possibly being TRBD1 (5 bases). The CDR3 runs to 14 residues. Trimming removed 2 bases at V and 3 bases at J, with 8 bases between. The V gene's germline CDR1 is SGHVS and CDR2 FNYEAQ. This chain's CDR3 is CASSLRGLGNTIYF. The CDR3 coding sequence is TGTGCCAGCAGCTTACGGGGCCTTGGAAACACCATATATTTT. Complete variable domain (other parts from reference TRBV7-6 and TRBJ1-3): GAGVSQSPRYKVTKRGQDVALRCDPISGHVSLYWYRQALGQGPEFLTYFNYEAQQDKSGLPNDRFSAERPEGSISTLTIQRTEQRDSAMYRCASSLRGLGNTIYFGEGSWLTVV.

The chain recombines TRBV6-5 with TRBJ1-1; D is unclear. This CDR3 is 14 amino acids long. Germline V gene sequence: CDR1 MNHEY, CDR2 SVGAGI. Trimming removed 6 bases at V and 5 bases at J, with 16 bases between. CDR3: CASRGKGRGTEAFF. As DNA, the CDR3 is TGTGCCAGCAGGGGAAAGGGTCGGGGAACTGAAGCTTTCTTT.

V is TRBV7-2 and J is TRBJ2-3; 7 bases are shared with TRBD1. J gave up 4 bases and V 5 bases, and 12 bases lay outside the gene matches. The CDR3 runs to 16 residues. The germline V gene encodes CDR1 SGHTA and CDR2 FQGNSA. The CDR3 protein is CASSLKRGGPPDTQYF. The CDR3 coding sequence is TGTGCCAGCAGCCTCAAGAGAGGGGGCCCCCCAGATACGCAGTATTTT.

The chain has TRBV30 and TRBJ1-5, with D tentatively TRBD1 (6 bases). Germline values: CDR1 GTSNPN, CDR2 SVGIG (reference sequence). The CDR3 length is 14 residues. Trimming cost V 2 bases and J 4 bases, with 12 bases left between them. In nucleotides, the CDR3 is TGTGCCTGGAGTCCAGGACAGCCAAATCAGCCCCAGCATTTT. It specifies CAWSPGQPNQPQHF.

V and J are TRBV5-1 and TRBJ2-1; TRBD1 aligns across 8 bases. The germline CDR1 and CDR2 sequences are SGHRS and YFSETQ. There are 14 residues in the CDR3. The junction had 4 bases not matched to a gene; V was cut back by 0 bases and J by 8 bases. The CDR3 DNA reads TGCGCCAGCAGCTTGGTGGACAGGGACTATGAGCAGTTCTTC. Its translation: CASSLVDRDYEQFF.

The V gene is TRBV28, the J gene TRBJ1-1, with a possible D match to TRBD1 (5 bases). The CDR3 covers 13 residues. The germline CDR1 and CDR2 sequences are MDHEN and SYDVKM. The V end was cut by 7 bases, the J end by 4 bases, with 13 bases between. The chain's CDR3 is CASKVGGGTEAFF. The CDR3 region has the DNA TGTGCCAGCAAGGTGGGGGGAGGCACTGAAGCTTTCTTT. The entire variable domain, with the rest obtained from reference TRBV28 and TRBJ1-1, is as follows: DVKVTQSSRYLVKRTGEKVFLECVQDMDHENMFWYRQDPGLGLRLIYFSYDVKMKEKGDIPEGYSVSREKKERFSLILESASTNQTSMYLCASKVGGGTEAFFGQGTRLTVV.

The chain has TRBV6-5 and TRBJ1-1; D remains ambiguous. The CDR3 totals 14 residues. Germline-derived CDR1 and CDR2 are MNHEY and SVGAGI. Trimming removed 6 bases from V and 4 bases from J, with 15 bases in between. CDR3 sequence reads: CASRTYSSGTEAFF. The CDR3 DNA follows: TGTGCCAGCAGGACCTACTCATCGGGCACTGAAGCTTTCTTT.

This sequence joins TRBV30 and TRBJ1-4; a possible D gene is TRBD1 (6 bases). The germline V gene encodes CDR1 GTSNPN and CDR2 SVGIG (reference sequence). The CDR3 has 15 residues. V shed 2 bases and J shed 5 bases, with 15 bases lying between them. CDR3 nucleotide sequence: TGTGCCTGGAGTCGATGGGGGCACTCCAATGAAAAACTGTTTTTT. Its translation: CAWSRWGHSNEKLFF.

The chain employs TRBV6-9 and TRBJ2-7, with a weak D call TRBD2 (6 bases). The V gene's germline CDR1 is MNHGY and CDR2 SVAAGI. This CDR3 has 15 residues. Trimming removed 3 bases from V and 2 bases from J, with 14 bases in between. The CDR3 here is CASSYASGVTYEQYF. CDR3 coding DNA: TGTGCCAGCAGTTACGCATCGGGGGTAACCTACGAGCAGTACTTC.